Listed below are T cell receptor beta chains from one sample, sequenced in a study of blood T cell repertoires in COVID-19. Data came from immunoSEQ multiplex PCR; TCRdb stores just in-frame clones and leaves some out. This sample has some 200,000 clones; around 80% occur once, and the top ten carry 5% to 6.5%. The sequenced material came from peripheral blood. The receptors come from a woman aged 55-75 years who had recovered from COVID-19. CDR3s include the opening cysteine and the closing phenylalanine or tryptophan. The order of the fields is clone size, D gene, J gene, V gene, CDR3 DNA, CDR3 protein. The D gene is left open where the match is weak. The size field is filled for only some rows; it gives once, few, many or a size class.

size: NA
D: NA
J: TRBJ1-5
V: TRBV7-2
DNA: TGTGCCAGCAGCTTATCGTTCGGGGGTGATCAGCCCCAGCATTTT
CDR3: CASSLSFGGDQPQHF

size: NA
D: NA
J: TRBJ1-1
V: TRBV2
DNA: TGTGCCAGCAGTGAAGTGGGGGCCGACTTGGTTTTGGGGGCCCAAACTGAAGCTTTCTTT
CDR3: CASSEVGADLVLGAQTEAFF

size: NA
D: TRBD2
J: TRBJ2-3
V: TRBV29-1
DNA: TGCAGCGCTCGGCGGACTAGTCCCTCAGATACGCAGTATTTT
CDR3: CSARRTSPSDTQYF

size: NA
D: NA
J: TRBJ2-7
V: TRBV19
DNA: TGTGCCAGTAGTATGTCGGGCTACGAGCAGTACTTC
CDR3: CASSMSGYEQYF

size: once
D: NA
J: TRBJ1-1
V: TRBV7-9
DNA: TGTGCCAGCAGCTTAGCCCCCGAGACAGGGAACACTGAAGCTTTCTTT
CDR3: CASSLAPETGNTEAFF

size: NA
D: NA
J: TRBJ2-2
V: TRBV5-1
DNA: TGCGCCAGCAGCTTGGATCAGGGAAGCACCGGGGAGCTGTTTTTT
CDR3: CASSLDQGSTGELFF

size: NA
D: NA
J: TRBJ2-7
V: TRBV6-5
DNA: TGTGCCAGCAGTTACCTCGGTGGCTCTAGGGAGCAGTACTTC
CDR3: CASSYLGGSREQYF

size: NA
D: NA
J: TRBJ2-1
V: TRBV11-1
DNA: TGTGCCAGCAGCCGAGGATCTGAGCAGTTCTTC
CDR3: CASSRGSEQFF

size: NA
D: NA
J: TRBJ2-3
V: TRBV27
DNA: TGTGCCAGCAGTTTGGTCGGAGTGCGAGGCACAGATACGCAGTATTTT
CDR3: CASSLVGVRGTDTQYF

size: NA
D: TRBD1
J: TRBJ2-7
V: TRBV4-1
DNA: TGCGCCAGCAGCCAAGGAGGTGCCCGGGACAGGGGCCACGAGCAGTACTTC
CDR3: CASSQGGARDRGHEQYF

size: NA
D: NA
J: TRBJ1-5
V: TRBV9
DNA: TGTGCCAGCAGCCCCCGGGGGGGGGCCAATCAGCCCCAGCATTTT
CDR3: CASSPRGGANQPQHF

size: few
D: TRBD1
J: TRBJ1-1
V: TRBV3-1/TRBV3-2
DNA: TGTGCCAGCAGCCCGCTCTCCGGGACAGGGGCGCTTGAGGCTTTCTTT
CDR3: CASSPLSGTGALEAFF

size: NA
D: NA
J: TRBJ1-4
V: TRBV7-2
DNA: TGTGCCAGCAGTCAACAGCCTAATGAAAAACTGTTTTTT
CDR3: CASSQQPNEKLFF

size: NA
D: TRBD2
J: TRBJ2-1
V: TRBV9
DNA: TGTGCCAGCAGCGGAGACCCCCTAGCGGGGGGAAACAGTGAGCAGTTCTTC
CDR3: CASSGDPLAGGNSEQFF

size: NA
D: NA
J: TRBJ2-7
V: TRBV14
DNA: TGTGCCAGCAGCCAAGACGAAGCGTTTGAGCAGTACTTC
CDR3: CASSQDEAFEQYF

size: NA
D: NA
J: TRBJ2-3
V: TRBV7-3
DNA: TGTGCCAGCAGCTTAGGTCAGACAGATACGCAGTATTTT
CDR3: CASSLGQTDTQYF

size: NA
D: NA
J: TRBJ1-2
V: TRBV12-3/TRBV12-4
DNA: TGTGCCAGCAGACGACCTGGGGGGGCGGGCTACACCTTC
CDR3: CASRRPGGAGYTF

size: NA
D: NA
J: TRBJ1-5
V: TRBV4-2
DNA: TGTGCCAGCAGCCAAGACGGGGGGCCGGCACGGCCCCAGCATTTT
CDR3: CASSQDGGPARPQHF

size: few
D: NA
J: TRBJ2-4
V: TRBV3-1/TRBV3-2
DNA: TGTGCCAGCAGCCAAGGCGGAGCCAAAAACATTCAGTACTTC
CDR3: CASSQGGAKNIQYF

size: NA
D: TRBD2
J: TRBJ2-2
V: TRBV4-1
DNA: TGCGCCAGCAGCCAAGTTCTAGCGGTTAACACCGGGGAGCTGTTTTTT
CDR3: CASSQVLAVNTGELFF

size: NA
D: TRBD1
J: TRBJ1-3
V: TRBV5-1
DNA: TGCGCCAGCAGCGACAGGGGTCCCGGAAACACCATATATTTT
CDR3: CASSDRGPGNTIYF

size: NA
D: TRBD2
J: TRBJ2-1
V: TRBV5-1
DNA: TGCGCCAGCAGCCGAGGACTAGCGGGGGGATCCTACAATGAGCAGTTCTTC
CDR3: CASSRGLAGGSYNEQFF

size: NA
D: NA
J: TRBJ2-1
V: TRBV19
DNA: TGTGCCAGTAGTAGCGCAGAGTGGGGCCCGTACAATGAGCAGTTCTTC
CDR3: CASSSAEWGPYNEQFF

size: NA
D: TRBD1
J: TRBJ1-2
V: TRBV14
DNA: TGTGCCAGCAGCCCACCGGGACAGGGCTATGGCTACACCTTC
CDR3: CASSPPGQGYGYTF

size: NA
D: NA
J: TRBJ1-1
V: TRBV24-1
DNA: TGTGCCACCAGTGCCCGGGGGAGCACTGAAGCTTTCTTT
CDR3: CATSARGSTEAFF

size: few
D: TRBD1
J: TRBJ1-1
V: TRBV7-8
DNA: TGTGCCAGCAGCTTAGAGGACGGGACAGAAAAAGCTTTCTTT
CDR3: CASSLEDGTEKAFF

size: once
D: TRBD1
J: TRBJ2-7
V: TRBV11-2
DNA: TGTGCCAGCAGCTTAGAATTCGCGGGACAGGGACACTACGAGCAGTACTTC
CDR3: CASSLEFAGQGHYEQYF

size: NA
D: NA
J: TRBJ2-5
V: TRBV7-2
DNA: TGTGCCAGCAGCTCCCGGAGGGGTGAAGAGACCCAGTACTTC
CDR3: CASSSRRGEETQYF

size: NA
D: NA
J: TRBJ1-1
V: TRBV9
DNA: TGTGCCAGCAGCCCACGCAGGGGTTTCACTGAAGCTTTCTTT
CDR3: CASSPRRGFTEAFF

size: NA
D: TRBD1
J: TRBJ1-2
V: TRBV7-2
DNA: TGTGCCAGCAGCTTCCTACAGGGGGCGGGCTATGGCTACACCTTC
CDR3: CASSFLQGAGYGYTF

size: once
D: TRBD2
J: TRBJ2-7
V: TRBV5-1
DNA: TGCGCCAGCAGCCTTTGGACTAGCGGGGTCTACGAGCAGTACTTC
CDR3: CASSLWTSGVYEQYF

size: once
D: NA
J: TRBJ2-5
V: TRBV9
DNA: TGTGCCAGCAGCGTAGTAATGAGAGAGACCCAGTACTTC
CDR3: CASSVVMRETQYF

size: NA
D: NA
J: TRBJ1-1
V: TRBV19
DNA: TGTGCCAGTAGTATGTTCAGCCGGGGCACTGAAGCTTTCTTT
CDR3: CASSMFSRGTEAFF

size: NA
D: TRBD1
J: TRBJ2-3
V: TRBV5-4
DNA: TGTGCCAGCAGTCCCGGGGACAGACCTATCCCCCCAGATACGCAGTATTTT
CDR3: CASSPGDRPIPPDTQYF

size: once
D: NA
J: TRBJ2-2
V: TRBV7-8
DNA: TGTGCCAGCAGCTCGCCTGGACAGTCCATGGAGCTGTTTTTT
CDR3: CASSSPGQSMELFF

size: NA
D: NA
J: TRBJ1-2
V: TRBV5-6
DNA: TGTGCCAGCCGAGAGACACGCCTCTATGGCTACACCTTC
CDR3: CASRETRLYGYTF

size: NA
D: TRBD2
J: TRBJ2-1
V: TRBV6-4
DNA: TGTGCCAGCAGTGGGACTAGCGGGGGCCGCGGGGAGCAGTTCTTC
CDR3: CASSGTSGGRGEQFF

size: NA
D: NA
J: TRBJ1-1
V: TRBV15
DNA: TGTGCCACCAGCAGAGATCAGGGGCCTATGCAAGAAGCTTTCTTT
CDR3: CATSRDQGPMQEAFF

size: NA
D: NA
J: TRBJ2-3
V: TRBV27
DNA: TGTGCCAGCAGCTTTGGAGCAGATACGCAGTATTTT
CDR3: CASSFGADTQYF

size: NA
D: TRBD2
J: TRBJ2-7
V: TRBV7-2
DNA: TGTGCCAGCAGCTTAGCCGGCGGGGGGGCGTACGAGCAGTACTTC
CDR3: CASSLAGGGAYEQYF

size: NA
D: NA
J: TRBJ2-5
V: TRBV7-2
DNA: TGTGCCAGCAGCCTCCAGAGAGGGGACATGGAGACCCAGTACTTC
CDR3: CASSLQRGDMETQYF

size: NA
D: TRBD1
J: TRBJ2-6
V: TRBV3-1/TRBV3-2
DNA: TGTGCCAGCAGCCGGCAACAGGGGAACGGGGCCAACGTCCTGACTTTC
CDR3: CASSRQQGNGANVLTF

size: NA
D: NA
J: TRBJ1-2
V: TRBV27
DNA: TGTGCCAGCAGTTTATATGATGGGGCTCATGGCTACACCTTC
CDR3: CASSLYDGAHGYTF

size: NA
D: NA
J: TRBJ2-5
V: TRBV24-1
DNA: TGTGCCACCAGTGCCACTGATAAAGAGACCCAGTACTTC
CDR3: CATSATDKETQYF

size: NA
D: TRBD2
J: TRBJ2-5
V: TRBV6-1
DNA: TGTGCCAGCAGTGAAGTCCTAGCGGGAGCGCAAGAGACCCAGTACTTC
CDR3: CASSEVLAGAQETQYF

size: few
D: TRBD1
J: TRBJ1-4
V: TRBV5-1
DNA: TGCGCCAGCAGCTTGACAGGGGCTAATGAAAAACTGTTTTTT
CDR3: CASSLTGANEKLFF

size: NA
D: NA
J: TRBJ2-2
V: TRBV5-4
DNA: TGTGCCAGCAGCCTCACTACCACCGGGGAGCTGTTTTTT
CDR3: CASSLTTTGELFF

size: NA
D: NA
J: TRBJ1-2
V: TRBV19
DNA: TGTGCCAGTAGTTTGAGGGAAAACTATGGCTACACCTTC
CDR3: CASSLRENYGYTF

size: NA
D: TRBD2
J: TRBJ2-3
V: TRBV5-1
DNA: TGCGCCAGCAGCTTGGTCGGGGGGGCAAATACGCAGTATTTT
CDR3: CASSLVGGANTQYF

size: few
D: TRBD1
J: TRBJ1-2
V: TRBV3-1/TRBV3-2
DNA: TGTGCCAGCAGCCAAGATAACAGGGGAAGCGGCTACACCTTC
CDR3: CASSQDNRGSGYTF